Following are 4 T cell receptor beta chains from one sample sequenced in a study of shared clonotypes between healthy human individuals. The repertoire was sequenced with immunoSEQ multiplex PCR; TCRdb's copy has only in-frame clones and lacks some. The sample holds a few hundred thousand clones, more than 95% seen once. Sequencing used naive CD4+ T cells sorted from blood. The subset is: CD45RA+ positively selected. These receptors were taken from a woman between 25 and 40 years old in good health.

The CDR3 loop is CSVRGTLHDTQYF. CDR3 bases: TGCAGCGTGCGGGGAACCCTCCATGATACGCAGTATTTT. The J gene is TRBJ2-3, the V gene TRBV29-1, with TRBD2 as a possible D gene (6 bases). In germline, CDR1 is SQVTM, CDR2 ANQGSEA. V lost 6 bases and J lost 6, with 16 bases in between. The CDR3 contains 13 residues.

The chain employs TRBV27 and TRBJ2-2, with 9 bases aligning to TRBD1. CDR3 size: 15 residues. From germline, CDR1 is MNHEY and CDR2 SMNVEV (reference sequence). V trimming: 5 bases; J trimming: 5 bases; junction bases outside the gene matches: 6. The DNA for the CDR3 is TGTGCCAGCAGTACGGACAGGGGTTATACCGGGGAGCTGTTTTTT. The encoded protein is CASSTDRGYTGELFF.

The V gene is TRBV27, the J gene TRBJ1-5; D is possibly TRBD1 (5 bases). Germline V gives CDR1 MNHEY, CDR2 SMNVEV (reference sequence). Trimming shortened V by 8 bases and J by 2 bases, and 13 bases separated the two germline ends. This CDR3 has 14 residues. CDR3 amino acids: CASARTLGNQPQHF. The CDR3 DNA follows: TGTGCCAGCGCTCGGACATTGGGCAATCAGCCCCAGCATTTT.

In this sample, this clone turned up once. The rearrangement joins TRBV4-1 to TRBJ2-5; TRBD1 matches 7 bases. The J call may be incorrect, as the DNA end agrees better with TRBJ2-7. Germline loops: CDR1 MGHRA, CDR2 YSYEKL. There are 15 residues in the CDR3. The CDR3 DNA reads as TGCGCCAGCAGCCCTTTCCCCGGGACAGAATACGAGCAGTACTTC. Its protein is CASSPFPGTEYEQYF.